These 24 T cell receptor beta chains were all obtained from the same sample, sequenced in a study of CD8+ T cells in alopecia areata. Treatment meaning: oral pan-JAK inhibitor, 5-10 mg twice daily. RNA was isolated and reverse transcribed to cDNA, the sequencing template. Measured with immunoSEQ multiplex PCR; TCRdb has only the in-frame clones, and not every one. The table records 120,000 or so clones, 61% of them present only once. This specimen consisted of CD4+ T cells sorted from blood, obtained at week 4, from a patient treated with tofacitinib. These receptors all stem from a human donor with alopecia areata.

The chain uses TRBV7-3 and TRBJ2-2; D not certain. The V gene's germline CDR1 is SGHTA and CDR2 FQGTGA. This CDR3 is 14 amino acids long. The germline V and J ends were trimmed by 0 bases and 5 bases, with 7 bases remaining between them. The CDR3 region is CASSLTLVTGELFF. The CDR3 DNA is TGTGCCAGCAGCTTAACGTTGGTTACCGGGGAGCTGTTTTTT.

V is TRBV5-6 and J is TRBJ1-3; D uncertain. V was shortened by 4 bases and J by 4 bases, with 15 bases between the two germline ends. The CDR3 has 15 amino acids. Per the germline V gene, CDR1 is SGHDT and CDR2 is YYEEEE. CDR3 coding DNA: TGTGCCAGCAGCCACTATGCCACTTTAGGAAACACCATATATTTT. This codes for CASSHYATLGNTIYF.

The chain combines TRBV5-1 with TRBJ2-7; possible D gene TRBD2, 5 bases. The CDR3 extends over 13 amino acids. Per the germline V gene, CDR1 is SGHRS and CDR2 is YFSETQ. Trimming shortened V by 1 base and J by 7 bases, and 12 bases separated the two germline ends. CDR3 region: CASSLNGVGEQYF. DNA of the CDR3: TGCGCCAGCAGCTTGAACGGGGTCGGAGAGCAGTACTTC.

The J gene is TRBJ1-5, the V gene TRBV30; perhaps TRBD1 as D (5 bases). The CDR3 runs to 15 residues. Per germline, CDR1 GTSNPN and CDR2 SVGIG (reference sequence). V was clipped by 0 bases and J by 2 bases, with 11 bases between them. The CDR3 sequence: CAWSVAGGGNQPQHF. CDR3 DNA sequence: TGTGCCTGGAGTGTGGCCGGAGGGGGCAATCAGCCCCAGCATTTT.

As concerns this clone: Its ends do not fully match the called genes, so a read error is possible. The rearrangement links TRBV18 to TRBJ2-5; 11 bases fit TRBD2. The CDR3 totals 18 residues. Germline assignment: CDR1 KGHSH and CDR2 LQKENI. CDR3 DNA: TGTGCCTGCTCACCACAAAAGACTAGCGGGAACAACAAAGAGACCCAGTACTTC. Residues: CACSPQKTSGNNKETQYF.

This chain uses TRBV7-8 with TRBJ1-5, with a possible D match to TRBD1 (5 bases). V lost 1 base, J lost 1 base, and 11 bases lay in between. The CDR3 contains 16 residues. CDR1 is SGHVS, CDR2 FQNEAQ, per germline. The CDR3 here is CASSLGDLGSNQPQHF. The CDR3 nucleotides read TGTGCCAGCAGCTTAGGGGACCTTGGGAGCAATCAGCCCCAGCATTTT.

The chain links TRBV14 to TRBJ1-1; no clear D. With 3 bases removed from V and 1 base from J, the gap between germline ends came to 12 bases. The CDR3 runs to 15 residues. The germline gives CDR1 SGHDN, CDR2 FVKESK. CDR3 DNA: TGTGCCAGCAGCCAGCAAGGGTTAGGGAACACTGAAGCTTTCTTT. Protein: CASSQQGLGNTEAFF.

This clone was recorded a few times. This chain uses TRBV30 with TRBJ2-2, with D unclear. Trimming removed 3 bases at V and 2 bases at J, with 10 bases between. The CDR3 has 14 amino acids. The germline gives CDR1 GTSNPN, CDR2 SVGIG (reference sequence). DNA for the CDR3: TGTGCCTGGAGGGATCTAACCAACACCGGGGAGCTGTTTTTT. Its protein product is CAWRDLTNTGELFF. The full variable domain, rest sourced from reference TRBV30 and TRBJ2-2, is SQTIHQWPATLVQPVGSPLSLECTVEGTSNPNLYWYRQAAGRGLQLLFYSVGIGQISSEVPQNLSASRPQDRQFILSSKKLLLSDSGFYLCAWRDLTNTGELFFGEGSRLTVL.

V is TRBV15 and J is TRBJ2-1; 7 bases are a match to TRBD2. In germline, CDR1 is LNHNV, CDR2 YYDKDF (reference sequence). The CDR3 runs to 19 residues. With 0 bases clipped from V and 2 bases from J, the junction kept 13 bases outside the gene matches. This CDR3 is CATSRDRVSGQNAYNEQFF. The CDR3 nucleotides read TGTGCCACCAGCAGAGATCGAGTTAGCGGGCAGAACGCCTACAATGAGCAGTTCTTC.

The V call is TRBV5-6, the J call TRBJ1-2; no reliable D call. The germline gives CDR1 SGHDT, CDR2 YYEEEE. Trimming left V 2 bases short and J 3 bases short, with 14 bases between. The CDR3 consists of 15 residues. The CDR3 sequence: CASSLGREVHYGYTF. The CDR3 DNA sequence: TGTGCCAGCAGCTTAGGGCGGGAAGTACACTATGGCTACACCTTC.

The rearrangement joins TRBV6-6 to TRBJ1-1, with 7 bases identical to TRBD1. The V segment lost 6 bases and the J segment 11 bases; nucleotides outside the gene matches: 12. Germline V gene lookup returns CDR1 MNHNY and CDR2 SVGAGI (reference sequence). The CDR3 is made up of 13 amino acids. The CDR3: CASRPRTGQWAFF. The CDR3 coding sequence is TGTGCCAGCAGACCCCGGACAGGACAATGGGCTTTCTTT.

This clone was detected only a few times. V gene TRBV25-1 combines with J gene TRBJ1-4; D might be TRBD1 (5 bases). V dropped 6 bases and J dropped 4 bases, with 12 bases sitting between them. The V gene's germline CDR1 is MGHDK and CDR2 SYGVNS. The CDR3 has 14 amino acids. CDR3 sequence (DNA): TGTGCCAGCAGCAGGGAGGCCGTTAATGAAAAACTGTTTTTT. Translation gives CASSREAVNEKLFF.

The V and J genes are TRBV7-3 and TRBJ2-5; D possibly uses TRBD1 or TRBD2 (5 bases each). The germline gives CDR1 SGHTA, CDR2 FQGTGA. This CDR3 is 14 amino acids long. Trimming removed 2 bases from V and 6 bases from J, with 13 bases in between. The CDR3 region has the DNA TGTGCCAGCAGCTTATCTGGGGGATTGAAGACCCAGTACTTC. The encoded protein is CASSLSGGLKTQYF.

The chain joins TRBV30 to TRBJ2-1, with 7 bases lining up with TRBD2. The V segment lost 2 bases and the J segment 5 bases; nucleotides outside the gene matches: 3. This CDR3 spans 13 amino acids. The V gene's germline CDR1 is GTSNPN and CDR2 SVGIG (reference sequence). The chain's CDR3 is CAWSPTSDNEQFF. The DNA of the CDR3 is TGTGCCTGGAGTCCAACTAGCGACAATGAGCAGTTCTTC.

There are a few counts of this clone. The chain carries TRBV28 and TRBJ2-6, with 9 nucleotides matching TRBD1. The germline V gene encodes CDR1 MDHEN and CDR2 SYDVKM. With V trimmed by 3 bases and J by 4 bases, 10 bases remained unmatched. The CDR3 contains 18 residues. Here the CDR3 DNA reads TGTGCCAGCAGTTTCGGACAGGGGAAAGCGGGAGGGGCCAACGTCCTGACTTTC. Protein product: CASSFGQGKAGGANVLTF.

The rearrangement uses TRBV9 and TRBJ2-5; D might be TRBD1 or TRBD2, each matching 5 bases. CDR1 SGDLS and CDR2 YYNGEE come from the germline V gene. V shed 2 bases and J shed 5 bases, with 16 bases lying between them. The CDR3 sequence is 15 residues long. The CDR3 DNA reads as TGTGCCAGCAGCGTCGTCGGGACCTTGGGGGAGACCCAGTACTTC. Amino acids: CASSVVGTLGETQYF.

The chain couples TRBV29-1 to TRBJ2-5, with D possibly TRBD1 on 6 matching bases. V lost 4 bases and J 3 bases, leaving 12 bases between the germline ends. CDR1 SQVTM and CDR2 ANQGSEA come from the germline V gene. The CDR3 length is 13 residues. The CDR3 loop is CSVVGTREETQYF. CDR3 DNA: TGCAGCGTTGTAGGGACACGGGAAGAGACCCAGTACTTC. Combining the CDR3 with reference TRBV29-1 and TRBJ2-5 gives the whole variable domain SAVISQKPSRDICQRGTSLTIQCQVDSQVTMMFWYRQQPGQSLTLIATANQGSEATYESGFVIDKFPISRPNLTFSTLTVSNMSPEDSSIYLCSVVGTREETQYFGPGTRLLVL.

This clone was seen a handful of times. The chain is built from TRBV15 and TRBJ2-4; TRBD2 agrees at 13 bases. This CDR3 has 16 amino acids. The junction had 3 bases not matched to a gene; V was cut back by 0 bases and J by 7 bases. The germline V gene has CDR1 LNHNV and CDR2 YYDKDF (reference sequence). The CDR3 DNA sequence: TGTGCCACCAGCAGAGAGACTAGCGGGAGGATGAACATTCAGTACTTC. Encoded protein: CATSRETSGRMNIQYF. Looking up the rest from reference TRBV15 and TRBJ2-4 gives the full variable domain: DAMVIQNPRYQVTQFGKPVTLSCSQTLNHNVMYWYQQKSSQAPKLLFHYYDKDFNNEADTPDNFQSRRPNTSFCFLDIRSPGLGDTAMYLCATSRETSGRMNIQYFGAGTRLSVL.

Only a few counts were recorded for this clone. V is TRBV19 and J is TRBJ1-1, with a possible D match to TRBD1 (5 bases). The CDR3 consists of 13 residues. With 10 bases removed from V and 0 bases from J, the gap between germline ends came to 12 bases. Germline CDR1 and CDR2: LNHDA and SQIVND (reference sequence). The CDR3 DNA sequence: TGTGCCACCGGGACGGACATGAACACTGAAGCTTTCTTT. Protein: CATGTDMNTEAFF.

This clone was recorded a few times. The chain has TRBV29-1 and TRBJ2-3; D is unresolved. The CDR3 sequence is 13 residues long. The V gene's germline CDR1 is SQVTM and CDR2 ANQGSEA. The V end was cut by 1 base, the J end by 2 bases, with 7 bases between. CDR3 protein: CSVEAIPTDTQYF. The CDR3 bases are TGCAGCGTTGAAGCTATCCCCACAGATACGCAGTATTTT.

This chain uses TRBV6-5 with TRBJ1-3; D is undetermined. Germline lookup yields CDR1 MNHEY and CDR2 SVGAGI. This CDR3 has 12 amino acids. The V end lost 5 bases, the J end lost 2 bases, and 4 bases lay between the germline ends. DNA of the CDR3: TGTGCCAGCAGTAAGACTGGAAACACCATATATTTT. This gives the protein CASSKTGNTIYF.

This clone came up a few times. This chain links TRBV30 with TRBJ1-4, with 7 bases fitting TRBD1. After removal of 0 bases from V and 4 bases from J, the junction contained 5 bases not matched to a gene. The CDR3 consists of 15 residues. The germline gives CDR1 GTSNPN, CDR2 SVGIG (reference sequence). CDR3 bases: TGTGCCTGGAGTGTTAAGACAGGGATTAATGAAAAACTGTTTTTT. Its protein is CAWSVKTGINEKLFF.

In its sample, this clone was seen a few times. V is TRBV6-6 and J is TRBJ2-7; D uncertain. V lost 6 bases and J lost 1, with 4 bases in between. Germline-derived CDR1 and CDR2 are MNHNY and SVGAGI (reference sequence). CDR3 length: 11 residues. The CDR3 nucleotides are TGTGCCAGCAGGGGTTCCTACGAGCAGTACTTC. Amino acid sequence: CASRGSYEQYF.

This chain connects TRBV30 to TRBJ2-7; the match to TRBD1 covers 8 bases. The V segment lost 4 bases and the J segment 4 bases; nucleotides outside the gene matches: 9. CDR3 length equals 14 residues. Germline CDR1 is GTSNPN and CDR2 is SVGIG (reference sequence). The CDR3 spells CAWIYRDRQYEQYF. The CDR3 nucleotides are TGTGCCTGGATCTACCGGGACAGGCAATACGAGCAGTACTTC. Full variable domain (missing parts from reference TRBV30 and TRBJ2-7): SQTIHQWPATLVQPVGSPLSLECTVEGTSNPNLYWYRQAAGRGLQLLFYSVGIGQISSEVPQNLSASRPQDRQFILSSKKLLLSDSGFYLCAWIYRDRQYEQYFGPGTRLTVT.